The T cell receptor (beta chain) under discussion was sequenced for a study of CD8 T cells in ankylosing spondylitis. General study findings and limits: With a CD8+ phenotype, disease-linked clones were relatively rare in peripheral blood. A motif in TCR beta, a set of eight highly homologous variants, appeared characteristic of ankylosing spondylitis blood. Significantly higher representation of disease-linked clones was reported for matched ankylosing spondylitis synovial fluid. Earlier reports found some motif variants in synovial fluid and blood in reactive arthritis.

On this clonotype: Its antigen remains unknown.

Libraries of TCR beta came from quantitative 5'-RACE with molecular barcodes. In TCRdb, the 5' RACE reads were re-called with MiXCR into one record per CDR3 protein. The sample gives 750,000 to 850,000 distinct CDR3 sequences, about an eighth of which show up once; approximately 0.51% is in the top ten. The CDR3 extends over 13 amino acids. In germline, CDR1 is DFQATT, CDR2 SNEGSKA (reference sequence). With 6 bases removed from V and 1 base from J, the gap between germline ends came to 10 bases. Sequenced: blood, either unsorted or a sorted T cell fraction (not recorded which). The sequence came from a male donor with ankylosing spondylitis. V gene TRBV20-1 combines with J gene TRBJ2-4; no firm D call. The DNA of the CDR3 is TGCAGTGCCAAAATAGAGGCCAAAAACATTCAGTACTTC. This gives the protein CSAKIEAKNIQYF.